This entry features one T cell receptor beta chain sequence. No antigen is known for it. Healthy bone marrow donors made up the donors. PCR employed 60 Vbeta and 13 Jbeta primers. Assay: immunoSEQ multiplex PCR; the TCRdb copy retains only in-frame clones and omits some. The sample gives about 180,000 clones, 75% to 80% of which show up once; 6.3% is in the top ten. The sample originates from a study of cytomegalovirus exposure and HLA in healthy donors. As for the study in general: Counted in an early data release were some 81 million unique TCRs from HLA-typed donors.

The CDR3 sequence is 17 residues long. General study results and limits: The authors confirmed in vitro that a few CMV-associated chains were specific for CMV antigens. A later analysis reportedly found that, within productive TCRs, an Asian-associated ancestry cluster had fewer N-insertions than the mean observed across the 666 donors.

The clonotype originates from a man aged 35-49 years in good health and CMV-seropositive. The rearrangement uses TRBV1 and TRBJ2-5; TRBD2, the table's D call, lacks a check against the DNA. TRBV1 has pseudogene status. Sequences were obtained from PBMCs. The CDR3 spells CTSSQAWRLGGQETQYF. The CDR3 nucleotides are TGCACCAGCAGCCAAGCTTGGCGACTTGGGGGGCAAGAGACCCAGTACTTC.